This T cell receptor (beta chain) was recorded in a study of blood T cell repertoires in COVID-19. The wider study: Specimens from acute and convalescent COVID-19 originated in the United States, Italy and Spain. The analysed material was cDNA or gDNA that came from T cells, B-cell-depleted T cells, or PBMCs.

This CDR3 has 13 residues. V gave up 5 bases and J gave up 14 bases, with 19 bases separating them. Germline V lookup: CDR1 SGHVS, CDR2 FQNEAQ. The table came from immunoSEQ multiplex PCR; TCRdb's copy has only in-frame clones and leaves some out. The sample shows about 98,000 clones, roughly 86% of them seen only once. This clonotype was sampled from a middle-aged man with active or convalescent COVID-19. The chain links TRBV7-8 to TRBJ2-1; TRBD1 might be the D (6 bases). The sample consisted of peripheral blood. CDR3: CASSLRGAGVEFF. CDR3 in DNA: TGTGCCAGCAGCCTGCGAGGAGCAGGGGTGGAGTTCTTC.